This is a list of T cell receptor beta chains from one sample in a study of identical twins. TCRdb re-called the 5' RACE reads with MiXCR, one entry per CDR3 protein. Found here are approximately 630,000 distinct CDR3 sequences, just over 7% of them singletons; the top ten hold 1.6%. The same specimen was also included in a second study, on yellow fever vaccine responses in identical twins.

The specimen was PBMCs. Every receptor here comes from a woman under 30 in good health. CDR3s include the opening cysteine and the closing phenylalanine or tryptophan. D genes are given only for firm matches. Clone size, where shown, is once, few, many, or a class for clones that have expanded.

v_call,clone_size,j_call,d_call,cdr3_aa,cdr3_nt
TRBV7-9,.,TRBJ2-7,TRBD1,CASRAGGIYEQYF,TGTGCCAGCCGGGCAGGGGGCATTTACGAGCAGTACTTC
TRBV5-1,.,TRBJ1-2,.,CASSLAGENYGYTF,TGCGCCAGCAGCTTGGCCGGGGAGAACTATGGCTACACCTTC
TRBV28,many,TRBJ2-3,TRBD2,CASSRTSGTDTQYF,TGTGCCAGCAGTCGGACTAGCGGCACAGATACGCAGTATTTT
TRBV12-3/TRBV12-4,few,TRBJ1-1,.,CASSFGGAMDTEAFF,TGTGCCAGCAGTTTTGGGGGGGCAATGGACACTGAAGCTTTCTTT
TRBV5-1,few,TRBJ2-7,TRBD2,CASSLGLAGGIYEQYF,TGCGCCAGCAGCTTAGGTCTAGCGGGAGGGATCTACGAGCAGTACTTC
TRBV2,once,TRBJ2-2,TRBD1,CASKETGRTGELFF,TGTGCCAGCAAAGAGACAGGGCGAACCGGGGAGCTGTTTTTT
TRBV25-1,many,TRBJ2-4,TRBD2,CASSHTGGRLAKNIQYF,TGTGCCAGCAGTCACACGGGGGGGCGATTAGCCAAAAACATTCAGTACTTC
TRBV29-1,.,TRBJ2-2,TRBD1,CSVGSQGANTGELFF,TGCAGCGTTGGATCCCAGGGGGCCAACACCGGGGAGCTGTTTTTT
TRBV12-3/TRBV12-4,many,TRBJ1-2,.,CASRRTAFNYGYTF,TGTGCCAGCAGAAGGACAGCCTTCAACTATGGCTACACCTTC
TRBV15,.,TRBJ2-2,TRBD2,CATRSGGAAPGELFF,TGTGCCACCAGGAGCGGGGGGGCTGCCCCCGGGGAGCTGTTTTTT
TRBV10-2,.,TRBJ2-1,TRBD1,CASSDRQGAGNEQFF,TGCGCCAGCAGTGATAGGCAGGGGGCGGGGAATGAGCAGTTCTTC
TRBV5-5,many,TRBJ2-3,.,CASSSTGTEVTDTQYF,TGTGCCAGCAGCTCAACCGGGACGGAGGTAACAGATACGCAGTATTTT
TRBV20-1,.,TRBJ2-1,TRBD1,CSANPGTVYNEQFF,TGCAGTGCTAACCCCGGGACAGTGTACAATGAGCAGTTCTTC
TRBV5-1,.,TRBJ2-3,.,CASSLERESTDTQYF,TGCGCCAGCAGCTTGGAACGGGAGAGCACAGATACGCAGTATTTT
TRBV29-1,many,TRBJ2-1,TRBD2,CSVFGGRSEFNEQFF,TGCAGCGTTTTCGGCGGGAGGTCCGAATTCAATGAGCAGTTCTTC
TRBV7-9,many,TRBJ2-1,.,CASSLALGTHNEQFF,TGTGCCAGCAGCCTTGCGCTCGGGACCCACAATGAGCAGTTCTTC
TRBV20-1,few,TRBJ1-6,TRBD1,CSAKLQGASSAPLHF,TGCAGTGCTAAACTACAGGGGGCGAGTAGTGCACCCCTCCACTTT
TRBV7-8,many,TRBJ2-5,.,CASSLLGETQYF,TGTGCCAGCAGCTTATTGGGGGAGACCCAGTACTTC
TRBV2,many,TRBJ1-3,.,CASRGQLSGNTIYF,TGTGCTAGCAGGGGCCAGCTCTCTGGAAACACCATATATTTT
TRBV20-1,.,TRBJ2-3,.,CTADHFTNTQYF,TGCACCGCTGACCACTTCACTAATACGCAGTATTTT
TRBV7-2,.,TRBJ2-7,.,CASSLAEGIYEQYF,TGTGCCAGCAGCTTAGCGGAGGGAATCTACGAGCAGTACTTC
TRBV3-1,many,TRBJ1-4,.,CASSQRQKLTTNEKLFF,TGTGCCAGCAGCCAGAGGCAGAAGCTAACAACTAATGAAAAACTGTTTTTT
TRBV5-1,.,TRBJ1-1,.,CASSLELDSTEAFF,TGCGCCAGCAGCTTGGAGTTGGACAGCACTGAAGCTTTCTTT
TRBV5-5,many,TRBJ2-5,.,CASSSDTSWETQYF,TGTGCCAGCAGCTCGGACACGTCCTGGGAGACCCAGTACTTC
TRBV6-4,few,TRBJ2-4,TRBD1,CASSDGTGAGIQYF,TGTGCCAGCAGTGACGGGACAGGGGCGGGCATTCAGTACTTC
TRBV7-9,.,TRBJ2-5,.,CASSPNSGSKTQYF,TGTGCCAGCAGCCCAAACTCGGGGTCCAAGACCCAGTACTTC
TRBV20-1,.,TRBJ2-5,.,CSAVRDWQETQYF,TGCAGTGCTGTACGGGACTGGCAAGAGACCCAGTACTTC
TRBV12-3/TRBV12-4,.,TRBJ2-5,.,CASSLTPGRQETQYF,TGTGCCAGCAGTTTAACCCCCGGACGCCAAGAGACCCAGTACTTC
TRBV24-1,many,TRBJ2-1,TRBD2,CATRDPVLAGGINEQFF,TGTGCCACCAGGGACCCTGTCCTAGCGGGAGGAATCAATGAGCAGTTCTTC
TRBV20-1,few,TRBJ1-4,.,CSAHTGRYNEKLFF,TGCAGTGCACATACAGGGCGCTATAATGAAAAACTGTTTTTT
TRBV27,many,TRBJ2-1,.,CASSLSGGDFYNEQFF,TGTGCCAGCAGTTTATCTGGCGGGGATTTCTACAATGAGCAGTTCTTC
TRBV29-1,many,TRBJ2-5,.,CSVEGWREETQYF,TGCAGCGTTGAAGGCTGGCGGGAAGAGACCCAGTACTTC
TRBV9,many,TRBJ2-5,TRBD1,CASSFRDRGETQYF,TGTGCCAGCAGCTTCCGGGACAGGGGAGAGACCCAGTACTTC
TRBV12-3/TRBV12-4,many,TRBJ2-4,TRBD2,CASRPGGAKNIQYF,TGTGCCAGCAGACCGGGGGGAGCCAAAAACATTCAGTACTTC
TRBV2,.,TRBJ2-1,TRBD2,CAISRGLAGEQYNEQFF,TGTGCCATCAGCCGGGGACTAGCGGGAGAGCAATACAATGAGCAGTTCTTC
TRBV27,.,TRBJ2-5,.,CASSFAGRGGETQYF,TGTGCCAGCAGTTTCGCCGGGAGAGGGGGGGAGACCCAGTACTTC
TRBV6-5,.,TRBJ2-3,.,CASSWPPRTTDTQYF,TGTGCCAGCAGTTGGCCACCACGTACGACAGATACGCAGTATTTT
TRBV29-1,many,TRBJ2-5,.,CSVFGGRSRETQYF,TGCAGCGTTTTTGGGGGACGGTCCCGGGAGACCCAGTACTTC
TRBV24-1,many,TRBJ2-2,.,CATGRTGMNTGELFF,TGTGCCACCGGTAGAACAGGGATGAACACCGGGGAGCTGTTTTTT
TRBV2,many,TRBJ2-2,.,CASSEGDLAPGELFF,TGTGCCAGCAGTGAAGGGGACTTGGCCCCCGGGGAGCTGTTTTTT
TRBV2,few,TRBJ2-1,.,CASSEGEWAKVGNEQFF,TGTGCCAGCAGTGAAGGGGAGTGGGCCAAAGTGGGGAATGAGCAGTTCTTC